Sequencing of this T cell receptor (beta chain) was carried out in a study of T cells in Graves' hyperthyroidism and ophthalmopathy (dated by TCRdb to between 2019 and 2020). General notes on the study: Peripheral blood was collected at initial diagnosis, before any treatment. Prospective prediction of ophthalmopathy was tested in an independent validation cohort consisting of fewer than 20 hyperthyroidism patients and around 16 patients who later progressed to ophthalmopathy. To identify TCR V-J signatures that set the groups apart, the researchers used a discovery cohort of about a hundred patients, made up of 40 to 45 with Graves' ophthalmopathy and some 55 with stable Graves' hyperthyroidism. The 100 or so discovery patients were randomly split 7:3 into training and test sets. After sampling, hyperthyroidism patients received methimazole starting at 30 mg daily, and ophthalmopathy patients received high-dose intravenous methylprednisolone. In addition, the study compared T-cell repertoires in thyroid tissue and in blood from about 6 Graves' hyperthyroidism patients. TCR Vbeta CDR3 sequencing of some 140 peripheral blood samples (43 ophthalmopathy, 75 hyperthyroidism and approximately 17 progressor patients) is reported in the paper.

This clonotype was recorded many times. The target of this receptor is not known. Base-call qualities are not available, and no considerably larger clone is one nucleotide away. The CDR3 contains 18 residues, cysteine and phenylalanine counted. The only DNA kept is the CDR3, 54 bases in frame from the first base. In the germline V gene (reference sequence), CDR1 corresponds to SEHNR and CDR2 to FQNEAQ. Trimming accounts for 3 bases at V and 0 bases at J, while the number of junction bases matched to no gene is 8. What the research found in general, with its limitations: Most expanded thyroid clonotypes (frequency above 0.001) were also found in blood, which suggests that blood repertoires may mirror thyroid immune responses. Sample size was not statistically predetermined, and investigators were not blinded to group allocation. Ophthalmopathy was separated from stable hyperthyroidism by a 13 V-J signature model, with 87.88% sensitivity and approximately 81% specificity obtained in cross-validation and 80%/75% obtained in testing. In validation, progression to ophthalmopathy was predicted by the model with approximately 67% sensitivity and 72% to 85% specificity, a median of 6.5 months before onset.

Ophthalmopathy patients had moderately to severely active disease, Clinical Activity Score of at least 3, NOSPECS grade of at least 4, and duration under 3 months. Patients with uncontrolled infections, other autoimmune diseases, pregnancy or lactation were excluded. Diagnoses relied on clinical symptoms, serum thyroxine and TRAb, thyroid ultrasound and orbital computed tomography. PBMCs were isolated from about 10 ml of fresh peripheral blood by Ficoll-Paque density gradient centrifugation. Trizol reagent was used to extract total RNA, and RNA quality was then checked on an Agilent 2100 Bioanalyzer. The TCR beta CDR3 regions were amplified from RNA transcripts. The first round of RT-PCR for the TCR CDR3 was performed with the HTBI primer set and the Qiagen OneStep RT-PCR kit. Libraries were constructed in a second round of multiplex PCR, after which size selection and purification were performed. Paired-end sequencing of the libraries was performed with 100 bp reads on an Illumina HiSeq2000. Per the authors' processing: SOAPnuke was used to process the raw data, removing reads that contained adapters or uncalled bases, had a mean Phred below 15, or lacked an exact match to the constant primer or identifier. COPE v1.2.5 was used to merge the high-quality paired reads, and each unique nucleotide sequence was defined as a clonotype. MiTCR v1.1 was used to align the clonotypes against IMGT TRBV, TRBD and TRBJ reference segments. The analysis was restricted to V-J combinations with a frequency above 0.0001, which together covered 99.2% of the repertoires. A TCS score was defined as the ratio of F50 (clonal expansion) to E x V (chaos), with BLOSUM62-based TCRdist applied between CDR3 peptides within each V-J. Welch's t-statistics and random forest reduced 500 to 550 V-J features to about 12, which were used in a naive Bayes classifier (R e1071). TCRdb handled the public reads itself, with Q25 trimming in fastp and clone calling in MiXCR, and kept productive beta chains. Under each unique CDR3 protein, matching rows form one entry showing the most common genes and DNA. The V and J calls and clone size are TCRdb's, not the authors'. This sample holds more than 450,000 distinct CDR3 sequences; approximately 20% were observed only once. The ten largest make up about 50% of the sample.

What was sequenced was blood. This TCR came from a man aged 35 to 55 with Graves' ophthalmopathy. In this chain, TRBV7-9 is recombined with TRBJ2-7; TRBD2 matches 13 bases in the middle. The CDR3 here reads CASSFRTSGGPPSYEQYF. The DNA sequence follows: TGTGCCAGCAGCTTTCGGACTAGCGGGGGCCCGCCCTCCTACGAGCAGTACTTC. Where the CDR3 stops, the reference TRBV7-9 and TRBJ2-7 genes take over; the full variable domain is DTGVSQNPRHKITKRGQNVTFRCDPISEHNRLYWYRQTLGQGPEFLTYFQNEAQLEKSRLLSDRFSAERPKGSFSTLEIQRTEQGDSAMYLCASSFRTSGGPPSYEQYFGPGTRLTVT.